A few counts support the clone carrying this T cell receptor (beta chain). Its target is unknown. Possible read error: a much larger clone is one base away. CDR1 and CDR2 (germline): SEHNR, FQNEAQ (reference sequence). V lost 4 bases and J lost 2; bases outside the gene matches: 8. This CDR3 has 15 residues. The sample comes from a study of T cells in Graves' hyperthyroidism and ophthalmopathy. About the study: Upon initial diagnosis and before any treatment, peripheral blood was collected.

The investigators amplified TCR beta CDR3 regions from RNA transcripts. HTBI primers were used for first-round RT-PCR of the TCR CDR3. TCRdb itself ran the multiplex PCR reads through MiXCR, one entry per CDR3 protein. This table has about 420,000 distinct CDR3 sequences, 15% to 18% appearing once. Study-level points and caveats: The model forecast ophthalmopathy, anticipating it by a median about six months before onset.

The receptor comes from a woman aged 18 to 35 with Graves' hyperthyroidism. Sequenced: blood. The chain links TRBV7-9 to TRBJ2-7; 7 nucleotides match TRBD1. The CDR3 DNA sequence: TGTGCCAGCAGCTCCGGGACAGCGAGCCCCTACGAGCAGTACTTC. Amino acids: CASSSGTASPYEQYF.